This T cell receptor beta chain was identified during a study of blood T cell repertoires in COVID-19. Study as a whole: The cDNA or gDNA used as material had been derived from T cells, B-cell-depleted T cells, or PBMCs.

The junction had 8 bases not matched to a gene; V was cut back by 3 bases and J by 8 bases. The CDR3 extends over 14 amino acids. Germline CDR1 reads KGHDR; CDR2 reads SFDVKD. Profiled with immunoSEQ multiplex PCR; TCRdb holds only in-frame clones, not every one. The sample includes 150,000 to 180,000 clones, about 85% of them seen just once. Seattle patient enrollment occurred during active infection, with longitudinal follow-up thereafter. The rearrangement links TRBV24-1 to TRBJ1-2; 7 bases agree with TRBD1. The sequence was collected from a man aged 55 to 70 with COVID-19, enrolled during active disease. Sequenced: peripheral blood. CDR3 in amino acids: CATSDTRQGRGYTF. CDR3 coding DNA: TGTGCCACCAGTGATACCCGACAGGGCCGGGGCTACACCTTC.